The present entry profiles one T cell receptor (beta chain) with its context. Possible read error: a much larger clone is one base away. The same CDR3 can be traced to other DNA sequences in this sample. This sample was included in a study of shared clonotypes between healthy human individuals. Sequencing used immunoSEQ multiplex PCR; TCRdb keeps in-frame clones, though not all of them. This table has approximately 2,000,000 clones, under 95% appearing once. Germline assignment: CDR1 SEHNR and CDR2 FQNEAQ (reference sequence). This CDR3 has 11 residues. Trimming left V 1 base short and J 5 bases short, with 2 bases between.

This TCR was sampled from a man younger than 30 in good health. Some clones in this sample may be carry-over from other donors' samples. The chain recombines TRBV7-9 with TRBJ2-5, with D unresolved. The specimen sequenced was naive CD4+ T cells from PBMCs. The subset was: CD45RA+ positively selected. CDR3 region: CASSLVETQYF. CDR3 in DNA: TGTGCCAGCAGCTTAGTGGAGACCCAGTACTTC.